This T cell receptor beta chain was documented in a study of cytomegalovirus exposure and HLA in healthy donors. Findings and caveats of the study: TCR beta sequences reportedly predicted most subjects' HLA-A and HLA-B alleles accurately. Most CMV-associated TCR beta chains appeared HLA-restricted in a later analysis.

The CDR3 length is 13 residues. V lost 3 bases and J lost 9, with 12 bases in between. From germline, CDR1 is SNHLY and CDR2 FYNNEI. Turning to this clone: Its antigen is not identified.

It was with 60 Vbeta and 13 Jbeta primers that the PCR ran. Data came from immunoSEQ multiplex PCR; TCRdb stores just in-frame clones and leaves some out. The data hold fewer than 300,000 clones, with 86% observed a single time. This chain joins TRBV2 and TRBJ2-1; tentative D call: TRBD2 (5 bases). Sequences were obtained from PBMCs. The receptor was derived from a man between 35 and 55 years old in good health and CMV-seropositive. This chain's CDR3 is CASSDSREPEQFF. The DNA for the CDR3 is TGTGCCAGCAGTGATAGTCGGGAACCTGAGCAGTTCTTC.